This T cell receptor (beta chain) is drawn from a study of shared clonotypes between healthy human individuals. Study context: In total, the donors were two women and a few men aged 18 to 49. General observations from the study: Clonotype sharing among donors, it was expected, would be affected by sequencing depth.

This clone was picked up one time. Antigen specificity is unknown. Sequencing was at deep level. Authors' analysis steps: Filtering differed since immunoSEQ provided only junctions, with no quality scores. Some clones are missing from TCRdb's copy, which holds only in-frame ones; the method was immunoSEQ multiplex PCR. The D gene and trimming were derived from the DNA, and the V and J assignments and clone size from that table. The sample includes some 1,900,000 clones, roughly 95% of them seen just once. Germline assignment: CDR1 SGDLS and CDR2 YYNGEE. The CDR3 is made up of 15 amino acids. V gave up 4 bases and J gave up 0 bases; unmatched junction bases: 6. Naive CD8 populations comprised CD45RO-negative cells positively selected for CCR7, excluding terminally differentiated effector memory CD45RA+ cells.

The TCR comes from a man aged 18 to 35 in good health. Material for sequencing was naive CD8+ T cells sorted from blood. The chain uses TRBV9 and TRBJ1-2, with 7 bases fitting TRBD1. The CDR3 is CASSSDRSSNYGYTF. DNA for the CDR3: TGTGCCAGCAGCTCGGACAGGTCATCTAACTATGGCTACACCTTC.